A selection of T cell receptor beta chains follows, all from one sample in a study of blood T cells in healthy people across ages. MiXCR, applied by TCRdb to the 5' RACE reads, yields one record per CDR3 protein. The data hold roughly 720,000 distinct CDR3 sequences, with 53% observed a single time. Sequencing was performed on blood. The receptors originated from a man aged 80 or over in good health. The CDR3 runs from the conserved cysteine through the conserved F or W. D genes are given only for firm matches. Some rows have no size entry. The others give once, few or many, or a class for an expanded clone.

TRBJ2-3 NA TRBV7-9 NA TGTGCCAGCAGCTTAGGTCAGGGATACGCGTATTTT CASSLGQGYAYF
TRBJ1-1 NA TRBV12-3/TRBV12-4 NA TGTGCCAGCAGGGAAACCGTACCGGGACCGAGTACCGGGGGCACTGAAGCTTTCTTT CASRETVPGPSTGGTEAFF
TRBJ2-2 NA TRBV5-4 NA TGTGCCAGCAGCTTGGGAGGGCAGGTGACCGGGGAGCTGTTTTTT CASSLGGQVTGELFF
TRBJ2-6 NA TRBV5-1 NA TGCGCCAGCAGCGACGGACCGAGCTCTGGGGCCAACGTCCTGACTTTC CASSDGPSSGANVLTF
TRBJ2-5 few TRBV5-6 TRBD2 TGTGCCAGCAGCATTACTAGCGGGAGAAAGACCCAGTACTTC CASSITSGRKTQYF
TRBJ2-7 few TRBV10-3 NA TGTGCCATCCCCCGGGAAGCAGGGTCCTACGAGCAGTACTTC CAIPREAGSYEQYF
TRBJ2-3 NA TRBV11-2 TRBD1 TGTGCCAGCAGCTTAGACTTCAGGGGGCACAGATACGCGTATTTT CASSLDFRGHRYAYF
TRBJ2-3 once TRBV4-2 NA TGTGCCAGCAGCCAACCAGATGGCAGGGATACGCAGTATTTT CASSQPDGRDTQYF
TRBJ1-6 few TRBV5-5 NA TGTGCCAGCAGCTTGAAAGGGTCGGGTAATTCACCCCTCCACTTT CASSLKGSGNSPLHF
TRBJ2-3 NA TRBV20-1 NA TGCAGTGCCTTCGCCGGGACCCCAGGGGAGGATACGCAGTATTTT CSAFAGTPGEDTQYF
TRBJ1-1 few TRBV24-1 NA TGTGCCACCAGTGACGTTAAAGCAGCTGAAGCTTTCTTT CATSDVKAAEAFF
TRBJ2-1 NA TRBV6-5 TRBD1 TGTGCCAGCAGTCCCCCCCGGACAGGGTCAGGTGAGCAGTTCTTC CASSPPRTGSGEQFF
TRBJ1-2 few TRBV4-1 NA TGCGCCAGCAGCCGCCCGGGGTGGGGGGGCGGTGGCTACACCTTC CASSRPGWGGGGYTF
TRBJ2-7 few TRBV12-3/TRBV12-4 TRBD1 TGTGCCAGCAGAAGGACAGGGGACTACGAGCAGTACTTC CASRRTGDYEQYF
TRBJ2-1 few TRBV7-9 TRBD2 TGTGCCAGCAGCTTTCTGCTCACTAGCGGTGACAATGAGCAGTTCTTC CASSFLLTSGDNEQFF
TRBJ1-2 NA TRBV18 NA TGTGCCAGCTCACCAGACTGGGGGTATGGCTACACCTTC CASSPDWGYGYTF
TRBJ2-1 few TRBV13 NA TGTGCCAGCAGCTTAGTTGCCCAATACAATGAGCAGTTCTTC CASSLVAQYNEQFF
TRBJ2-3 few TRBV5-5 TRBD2 TGTGCCAGCAGAACCCTAGCGGGAGTACGAGATACGCAGTATTTT CASRTLAGVRDTQYF
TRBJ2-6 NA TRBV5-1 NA TGCGCCAGCAGCTTGGCGGAGGTCCCCTCTGGGGCCAACGTCCTGACTTTC CASSLAEVPSGANVLTF
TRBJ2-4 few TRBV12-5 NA TGTGCTAGTGGTTTGGGCGGTGTTCTCTTACAGGGAAACACCAAAAACATTCAGTACTTC CASGLGGVLLQGNTKNIQYF
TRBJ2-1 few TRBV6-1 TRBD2 TGTGCCAGCGCCGAAGAGGTAGCGGGAGTTGGTGAGCAGTTCTTC CASAEEVAGVGEQFF
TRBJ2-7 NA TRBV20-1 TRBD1 TGCAGTGCCAACCACGGGACAGGGAAGCACCACGAGCAGTACTTC CSANHGTGKHHEQYF
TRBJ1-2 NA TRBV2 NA TGTGCCAGCAGTGAGCTGCAGATCGACGGCTACACCTTC CASSELQIDGYTF
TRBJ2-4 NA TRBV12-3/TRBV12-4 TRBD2 TGTGCCAGCAGTAGTAGCGGGAGGGCCAAAAACATTCAGTACTTC CASSSSGRAKNIQYF